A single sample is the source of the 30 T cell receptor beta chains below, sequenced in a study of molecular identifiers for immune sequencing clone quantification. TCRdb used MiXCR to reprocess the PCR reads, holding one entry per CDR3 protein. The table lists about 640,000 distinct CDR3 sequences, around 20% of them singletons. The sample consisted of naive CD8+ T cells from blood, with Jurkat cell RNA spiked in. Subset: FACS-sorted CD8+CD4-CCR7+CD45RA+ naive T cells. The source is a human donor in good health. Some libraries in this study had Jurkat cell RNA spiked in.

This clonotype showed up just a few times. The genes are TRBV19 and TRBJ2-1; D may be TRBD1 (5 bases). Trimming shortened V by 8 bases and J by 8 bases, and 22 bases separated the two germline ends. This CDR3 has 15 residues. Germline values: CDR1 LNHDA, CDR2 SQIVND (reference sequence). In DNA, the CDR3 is TGTGCCAGTGCCGCCTCAGGGTACAGAGGCCATGAGCAGTTCTTC. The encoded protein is CASAASGYRGHEQFF.

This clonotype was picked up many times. The CDR3 loop is CASSHLAGEQFF. The CDR3 DNA is TGTGCCAGTAGCCACCTAGCGGGTGAGCAGTTCTTC. V gene TRBV19 combines with J gene TRBJ2-1; TRBD2 agrees at 8 bases. The CDR3 length is 12 residues. V shed 6 bases, J shed 9 bases, and the junction held 4 bases outside the gene matches. Germline V gene lookup returns CDR1 LNHDA and CDR2 SQIVND (reference sequence). The full variable domain, with the rest looked up from reference TRBV19 and TRBJ2-1, is DGGITQSPKYLFRKEGQNVTLSCEQNLNHDAMYWYRQDPGQGLRLIYYSQIVNDFQKGDIAEGYSVSREKKESFPLTVTSAQKNPTAFYLCASSHLAGEQFFGPGTRLTVL.

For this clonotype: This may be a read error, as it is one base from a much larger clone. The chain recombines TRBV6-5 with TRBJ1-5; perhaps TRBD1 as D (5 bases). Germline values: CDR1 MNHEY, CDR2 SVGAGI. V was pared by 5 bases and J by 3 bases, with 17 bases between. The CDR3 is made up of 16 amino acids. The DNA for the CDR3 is TGTGCCAGCAGTCGGACAATTTTGGAGACCAATCAGCCCCAGCATTTT. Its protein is CASSRTILETNQPQHF.

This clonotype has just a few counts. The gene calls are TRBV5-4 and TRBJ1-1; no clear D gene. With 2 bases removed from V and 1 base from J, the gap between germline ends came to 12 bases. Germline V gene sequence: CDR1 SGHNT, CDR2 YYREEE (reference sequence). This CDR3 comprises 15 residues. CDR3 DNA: TGTGCCAGCAGCTTTATAGGGCTGGGGAACACTGAAGCTTTCTTT. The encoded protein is CASSFIGLGNTEAFF.

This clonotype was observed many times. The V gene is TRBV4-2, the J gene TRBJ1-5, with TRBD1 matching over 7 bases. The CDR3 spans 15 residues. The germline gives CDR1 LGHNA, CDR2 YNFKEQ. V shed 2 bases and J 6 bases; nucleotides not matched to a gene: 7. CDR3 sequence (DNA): TGTGCCAGCAGCCAAAACGACAGGGTCGGTCAGCCCCAGCATTTT. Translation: CASSQNDRVGQPQHF.

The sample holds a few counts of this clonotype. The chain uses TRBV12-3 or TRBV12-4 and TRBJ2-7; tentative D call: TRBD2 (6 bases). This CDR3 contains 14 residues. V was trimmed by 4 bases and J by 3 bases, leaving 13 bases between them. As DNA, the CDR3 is TGTGCCAGCAGTTCCGGGGGAAGGGACTACGAGCAGTACTTC. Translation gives CASSSGGRDYEQYF.

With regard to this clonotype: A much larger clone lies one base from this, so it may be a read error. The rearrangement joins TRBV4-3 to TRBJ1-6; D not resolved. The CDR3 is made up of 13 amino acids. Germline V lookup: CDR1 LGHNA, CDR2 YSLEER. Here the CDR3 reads CASSKVGNSPPHF. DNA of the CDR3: TGCGCCAGCAGTAAAGTCGGTAACTCACCCCCCCACTTT.

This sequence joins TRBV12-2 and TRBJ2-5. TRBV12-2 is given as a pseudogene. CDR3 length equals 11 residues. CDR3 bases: TGTGCAAGTCGACCAACGGAGACCCAGTACTTC. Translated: CASRPTETQYF.

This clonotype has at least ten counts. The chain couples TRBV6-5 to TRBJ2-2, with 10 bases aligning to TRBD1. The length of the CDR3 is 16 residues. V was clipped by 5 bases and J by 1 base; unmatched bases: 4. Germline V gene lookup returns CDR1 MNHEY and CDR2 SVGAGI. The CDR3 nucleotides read TGTGCCAGCAGTCCCGGGACAGGGGTGAACACCGGGGAGCTGTTTTTT. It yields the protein CASSPGTGVNTGELFF.

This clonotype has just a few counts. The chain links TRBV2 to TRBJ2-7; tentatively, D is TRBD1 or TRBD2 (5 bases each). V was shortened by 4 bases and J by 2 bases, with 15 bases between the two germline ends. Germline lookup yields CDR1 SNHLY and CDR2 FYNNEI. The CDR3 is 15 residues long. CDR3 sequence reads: CASSVQPGRTYEQYF. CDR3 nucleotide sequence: TGTGCCAGCAGTGTCCAACCGGGACGCACCTACGAGCAGTACTTC.

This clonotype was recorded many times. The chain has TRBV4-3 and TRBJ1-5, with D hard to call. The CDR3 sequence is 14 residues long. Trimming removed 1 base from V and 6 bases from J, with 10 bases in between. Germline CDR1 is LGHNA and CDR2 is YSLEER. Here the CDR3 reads CASSQGVGVQPQHF. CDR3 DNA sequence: TGCGCCAGCAGCCAAGGAGTAGGTGTTCAGCCCCAGCATTTT.

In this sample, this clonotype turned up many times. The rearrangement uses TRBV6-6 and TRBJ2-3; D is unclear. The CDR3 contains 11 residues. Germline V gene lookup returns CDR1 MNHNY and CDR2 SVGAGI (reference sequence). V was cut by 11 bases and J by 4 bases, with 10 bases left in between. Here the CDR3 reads CAAESADTQYF. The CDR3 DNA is TGTGCCGCGGAGAGTGCAGATACGCAGTATTTT.

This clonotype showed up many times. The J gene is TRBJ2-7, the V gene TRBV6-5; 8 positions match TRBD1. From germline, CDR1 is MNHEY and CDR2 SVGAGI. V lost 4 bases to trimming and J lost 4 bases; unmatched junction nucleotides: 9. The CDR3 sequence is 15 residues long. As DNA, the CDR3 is TGTGCCAGCAGTTCCACCCGGGACAGGTATTACGAGCAGTACTTC. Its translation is CASSSTRDRYYEQYF.

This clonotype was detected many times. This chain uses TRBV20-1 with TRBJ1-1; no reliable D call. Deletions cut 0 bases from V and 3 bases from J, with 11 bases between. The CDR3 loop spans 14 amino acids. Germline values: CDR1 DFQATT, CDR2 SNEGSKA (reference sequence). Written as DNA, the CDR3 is TGCAGTGCTAGAGATTGGTCGGGTTACACTGAAGCTTTCTTT. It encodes CSARDWSGYTEAFF.

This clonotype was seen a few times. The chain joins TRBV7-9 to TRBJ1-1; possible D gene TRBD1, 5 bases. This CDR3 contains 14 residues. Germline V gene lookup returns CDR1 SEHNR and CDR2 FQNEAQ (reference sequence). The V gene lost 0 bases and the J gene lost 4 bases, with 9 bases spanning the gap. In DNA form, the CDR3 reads TGTGCCAGCAGCTTAGCTTACCAGGGCACTGAAGCTTTCTTT. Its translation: CASSLAYQGTEAFF.

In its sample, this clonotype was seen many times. The CDR3: CASSQNTGIGANVLTF. The CDR3 nucleotides are TGTGCCAGCAGCCAAAACACAGGGATTGGGGCCAACGTCCTGACTTTC. The gene calls are TRBV7-6 and TRBJ2-6, with a possible D match to TRBD1 (6 bases). The germline V gene has CDR1 SGHVS and CDR2 FNYEAQ. V shed 5 bases and J shed 3 bases, with 14 bases lying between them. The CDR3 extends over 16 amino acids.

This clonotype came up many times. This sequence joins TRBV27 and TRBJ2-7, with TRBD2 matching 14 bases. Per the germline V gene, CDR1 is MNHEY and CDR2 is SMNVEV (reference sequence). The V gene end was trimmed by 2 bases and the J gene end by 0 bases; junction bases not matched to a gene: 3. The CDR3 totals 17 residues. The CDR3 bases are TGTGCCAGCAGTTTACTGGGACTAGCGGGAGTCTCCTACGAGCAGTACTTC. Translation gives CASSLLGLAGVSYEQYF.

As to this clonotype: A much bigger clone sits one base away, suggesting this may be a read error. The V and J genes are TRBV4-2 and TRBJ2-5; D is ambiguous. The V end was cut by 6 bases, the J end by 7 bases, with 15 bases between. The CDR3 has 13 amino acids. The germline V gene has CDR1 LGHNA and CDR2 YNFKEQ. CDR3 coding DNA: TGTGCCAGCAGTCTACCCCAGGAAGTGACCCAGTACTTC. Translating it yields CASSLPQEVTQYF.

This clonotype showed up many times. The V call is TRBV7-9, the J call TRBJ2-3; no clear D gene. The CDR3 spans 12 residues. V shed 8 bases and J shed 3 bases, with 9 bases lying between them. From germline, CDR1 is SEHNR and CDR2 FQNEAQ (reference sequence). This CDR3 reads CASAVVTDTQYF. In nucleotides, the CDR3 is TGTGCCAGCGCGGTTGTAACAGATACGCAGTATTTT.

CDR3 residues: CASSHPGTNTEAFF. CDR3 DNA sequence: TGTGCCAGCAGCCATCCAGGGACGAACACTGAAGCTTTCTTT. V usage is TRBV3-1 and J usage is TRBJ1-1, with a possible D match to TRBD1 (5 bases). The CDR3 runs 14 residues. Germline lookup yields CDR1 LGHDT and CDR2 YNNKEL (reference sequence). Trimming took off 3 bases at V and 1 base at J, with 9 bases between the two ends.

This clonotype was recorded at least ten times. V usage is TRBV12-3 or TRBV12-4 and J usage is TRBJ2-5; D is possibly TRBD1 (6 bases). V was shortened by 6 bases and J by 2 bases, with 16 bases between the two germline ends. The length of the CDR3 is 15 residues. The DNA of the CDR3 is TGTGCCAGCAGACCTGGGGGCGGGTCACAAGAGACCCAGTACTTC. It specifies CASRPGGGSQETQYF.

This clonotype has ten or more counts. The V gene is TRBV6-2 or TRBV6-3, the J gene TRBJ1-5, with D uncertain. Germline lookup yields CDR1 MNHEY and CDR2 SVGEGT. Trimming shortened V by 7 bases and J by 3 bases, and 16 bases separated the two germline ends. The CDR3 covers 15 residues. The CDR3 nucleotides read TGTGCCAGCATAGGCCGACAAGCTCACAATCAGCCCCAGCATTTT. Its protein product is CASIGRQAHNQPQHF.

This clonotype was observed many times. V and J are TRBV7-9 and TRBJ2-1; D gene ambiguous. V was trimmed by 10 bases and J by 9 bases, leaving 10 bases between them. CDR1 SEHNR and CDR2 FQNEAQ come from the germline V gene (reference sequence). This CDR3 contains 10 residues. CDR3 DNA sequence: TGTGCCACCGGGCCTGGTGAGCAGTTCTTC. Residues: CATGPGEQFF.

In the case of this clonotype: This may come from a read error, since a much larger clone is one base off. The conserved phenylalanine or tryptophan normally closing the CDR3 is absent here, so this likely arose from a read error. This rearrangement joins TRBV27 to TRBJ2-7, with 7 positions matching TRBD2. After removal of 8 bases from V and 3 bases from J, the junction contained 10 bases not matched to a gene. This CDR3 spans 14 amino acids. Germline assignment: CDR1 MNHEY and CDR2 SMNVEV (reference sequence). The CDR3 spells CASAPVGGYYEQYY. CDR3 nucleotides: TGTGCCAGCGCCCCGGTCGGGGGGTACTACGAGCAGTACTAC.

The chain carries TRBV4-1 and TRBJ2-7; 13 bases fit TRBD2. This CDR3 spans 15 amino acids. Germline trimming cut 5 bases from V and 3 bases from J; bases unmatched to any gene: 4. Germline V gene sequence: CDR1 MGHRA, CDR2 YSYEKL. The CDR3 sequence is CASSSGLAGYYEQYF. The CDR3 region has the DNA TGCGCCAGCAGCTCGGGACTAGCGGGGTACTACGAGCAGTACTTC.

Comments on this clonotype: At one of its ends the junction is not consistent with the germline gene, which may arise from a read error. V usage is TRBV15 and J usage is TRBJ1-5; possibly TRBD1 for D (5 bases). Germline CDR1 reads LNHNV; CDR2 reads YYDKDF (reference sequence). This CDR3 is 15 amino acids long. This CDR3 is CATRRERAGPQPQHF. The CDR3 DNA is TGTGCCACCCGCAGAGAGAGGGCAGGGCCTCAGCCCCAGCATTTT.

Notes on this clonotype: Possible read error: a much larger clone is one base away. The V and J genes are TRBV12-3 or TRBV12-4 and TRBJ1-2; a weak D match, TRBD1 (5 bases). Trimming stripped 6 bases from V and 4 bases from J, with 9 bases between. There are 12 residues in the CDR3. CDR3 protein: CASSSDIYGYTF. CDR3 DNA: TGTGCCAGCAGCTCGGACATCTATGGCTACACCTTC.

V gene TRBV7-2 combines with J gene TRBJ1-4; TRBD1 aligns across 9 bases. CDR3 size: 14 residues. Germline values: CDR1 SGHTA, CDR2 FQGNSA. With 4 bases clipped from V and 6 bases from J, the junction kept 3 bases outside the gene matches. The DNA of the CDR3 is TGTGCCAGCAGCTCGGACAGGGGTGATGAAAAACTGTTTTTT. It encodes CASSSDRGDEKLFF.

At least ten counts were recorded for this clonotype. The CDR3 DNA sequence: TGTGCCAGCAGTTACCTGGACAGGGGATATGACTATGGCTACACCTTC. Translated, it gives CASSYLDRGYDYGYTF. The chain recombines TRBV6-5 with TRBJ1-2, with 9 bases fitting TRBD1. The CDR3 covers 16 residues. Germline V gene sequence: CDR1 MNHEY, CDR2 SVGAGI. V dropped 2 bases and J dropped 3; count of bases not matched to a gene: 7.

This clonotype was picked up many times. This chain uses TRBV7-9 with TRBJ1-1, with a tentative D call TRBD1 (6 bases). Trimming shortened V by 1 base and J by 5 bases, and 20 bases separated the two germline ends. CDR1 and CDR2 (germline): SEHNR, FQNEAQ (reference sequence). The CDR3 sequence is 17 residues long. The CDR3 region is CASSLVGKQGIGTEAFF. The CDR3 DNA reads TGTGCCAGCAGCTTAGTTGGGAAGCAGGGGATCGGAACTGAAGCTTTCTTT.